The present entry profiles one TCR beta chain with its context. Its specificity is not known. The CDR3 consists of 13 residues. The germline V gene encodes CDR1 WSHSY and CDR2 SAAADI. With 5 bases clipped from V and 2 bases from J, the junction kept 2 bases outside the gene matches. Libraries were prepared by immunoSEQ multiplex PCR; TCRdb keeps only in-frame clonotypes and omits some of them. This table holds hundreds of thousands of clones, around three quarters found once. This specimen belongs to a study of shared clonotypes between healthy human individuals. Study-wide findings and caveats: Sequencing depth was expected to influence donor clonotype sharing.

The chain carries TRBV10-2 and TRBJ2-7, with 8 bases aligning to TRBD1. The origin of this receptor is a woman aged 40 to 49 in good health. Some clones in this sample may be carry-over from other donors' samples. Sequenced material: PBMCs. CDR3 loop: CASSRDRPYEQYF. For the CDR3, the DNA is TGCGCCAGCAGTAGGGACAGGCCCTACGAGCAGTACTTC.